This T cell receptor beta chain was captured in a study of T cells in Graves' hyperthyroidism and ophthalmopathy. Findings of the study overall: Model output signaled ophthalmopathy a median about 6.3 months ahead of onset. Researchers found most expanded thyroid clonotypes above 0.001 in blood as well.

Each diagnosis was grounded in clinical symptoms, serum thyroxine and TRAb, thyroid ultrasound, and orbital computed tomography. Out of over 9 ml of fresh peripheral blood came the PBMCs. CDR1 MNHNS and CDR2 SASEGT come from the germline V gene. This CDR3 region has 13 residues. Trimming pared 6 bases from V and 6 bases from J, leaving 15 bases between. The CDR3 regions of TCR beta were amplified from RNA transcripts. A set of HTBI primers served as the primers for a first-round RT-PCR of the TCR CDR3. One entry per CDR3 protein results from TCRdb running MiXCR on the multiplex PCR reads. The sample yields roughly 640,000 distinct CDR3 sequences, roughly a sixth seen once. As to this clonotype: The antigen remains undetermined.

The sample comprised blood. V usage is TRBV6-1 and J usage is TRBJ2-7; TRBD1 is a possible D gene (5 bases). The TCR was taken from a woman aged 40 to 50 with Graves' ophthalmopathy. DNA of the CDR3: TGTGCCAGCAGGATGGGGCCGGGTGGCGAGCAGTACTTC. Its translation is CASRMGPGGEQYF.